This entry lists 30 T cell receptor beta chains sequenced from one sample in a study of T cells in Graves' hyperthyroidism and ophthalmopathy. TCR beta CDR3 region amplification was performed from RNA transcripts. Using the HTBI primer set, a first-round RT-PCR was run on the TCR CDR3. In TCRdb, the multiplex PCR reads were re-called with MiXCR into one record per CDR3 protein. The top ten hold roughly 5.5% of the sample, which has fewer than 650,000 distinct CDR3 sequences, over 11% seen once. Specimen: blood. The receptors come from a woman aged 25 to 39 with Graves' hyperthyroidism that later progressed to Graves' ophthalmopathy.

This clonotype was seen repeatedly, ten times or more. The CDR3 DNA reads TGTGCCAGCGTCCCGGGACAGGGACAACGGGGAAATGAGCAGTTCTTC. This gives the protein CASVPGQGQRGNEQFF. The rearrangement uses TRBV28 and TRBJ2-1, with 9 bases identical to TRBD1. Germline CDR1 and CDR2: MDHEN and SYDVKM. Trimming at V came to 8 bases and at J to 7 bases, leaving 15 bases not matched to a gene. The CDR3 extends over 16 amino acids.

The chain is built from TRBV6-1 and TRBJ1-5; D gene ambiguous. Trimming pared 4 bases from V and 6 bases from J, leaving 10 bases between. Germline V gene sequence: CDR1 MNHNS, CDR2 SASEGT. This CDR3 has 13 amino acids. The CDR3 here is CASSGSSGQPQHF. The CDR3, as DNA: TGTGCCAGCAGTGGATCCAGCGGTCAGCCCCAGCATTTT.

This clonotype was counted many times. The V gene is TRBV12-3 or TRBV12-4, the J gene TRBJ2-4, with D perhaps being TRBD1 or TRBD2 (5 bases each). The CDR3 has 15 residues. Deletions cut 3 bases from V and 0 bases from J, with 9 bases between. The CDR3 DNA reads TGTGCCAGCAGTTTGGGTGGGGGAGCCAAAAACATTCAGTACTTC. Its translation is CASSLGGGAKNIQYF.

This clonotype was found once. V is TRBV2 and J is TRBJ1-1; perhaps TRBD1 as D (5 bases). Trimming took 4 bases from V and 3 from J, leaving 12 bases between them. The length of the CDR3 is 14 residues. Germline-derived CDR1 and CDR2 are SNHLY and FYNNEI. The CDR3 loop is CASSGGGRDTEAFF. The CDR3 DNA reads TGTGCCAGCAGTGGTGGGGGGAGGGACACTGAAGCTTTCTTT.

This clonotype occurred a few times. A much larger clonotype is one base distant, so this may be a read error. The V and J genes are TRBV11-2 and TRBJ2-7; D gene ambiguous. Trimming shortened V by 0 bases and J by 0 bases, and 6 bases separated the two germline ends. CDR3 size: 14 residues. CDR1 is SGHAT, CDR2 FQNNGV, per germline. The CDR3 nucleotides are TGTGCCAGCAGCTTAGACCCGGGCTCCTACGAGCAGTACTTC. It is translated as CASSLDPGSYEQYF. The whole variable domain, remainder taken from reference TRBV11-2 and TRBJ2-7, is EAGVAQSPRYKIIEKRQSVAFWCNPISGHATLYWYQQILGQGPKLLIQFQNNGVVDDSQLPKDRFSAERLKGVDSTLKIQPAKLEDSAVYLCASSLDPGSYEQYFGPGTRLTVT.

This clonotype turned up a few times. J is TRBJ2-5 and V is TRBV6-2 or TRBV6-3; no definite D call. This CDR3 is 10 amino acids long. Trimming pared 7 bases from V and 3 bases from J, leaving 3 bases between. CDR1 and CDR2 (germline): MNHEY, SVGEGT. Written as DNA, the CDR3 is TGTGCCAGCAAAGAAGAGACCCAGTACTTC. As protein: CASKEETQYF.

There are a few counts of this clonotype. The rearrangement links TRBV10-3 to TRBJ2-1; TRBD1 agrees at 7 bases. The CDR3 spans 11 residues. The V segment lost 10 bases and the J segment 7 bases; nucleotides outside the gene matches: 4. CDR1 and CDR2 from the germline V gene are ENHRY and SYGVKD. CDR3 DNA: TGTGCCACGGTACAGGGGAATGAGCAGTTCTTC. Protein product: CATVQGNEQFF.

In this sample, this clonotype turned up many times. The chain recombines TRBV29-1 with TRBJ2-7; D perhaps matches TRBD1 (6 bases). The V gene's germline CDR1 is SQVTM and CDR2 ANQGSEA. The CDR3 consists of 12 residues. The V and J ends lost 7 bases and 1 base respectively, with 11 bases between them. CDR3 nucleotide sequence: TGCAGCGACTCGGGACATTCCTACGAGCAGTACTTC. This gives the protein CSDSGHSYEQYF.

The chain has TRBV7-9 and TRBJ2-3; the match to TRBD1 covers 7 bases. V shed 1 base and J 3 bases; nucleotides not matched to a gene: 7. CDR1 is SEHNR, CDR2 FQNEAQ, per germline (reference sequence). The CDR3 is made up of 16 amino acids. CDR3 sequence (DNA): TGTGCCAGCAGCTTAGAGACAGGGATCGGGACAGATACGCAGTATTTT. It translates to CASSLETGIGTDTQYF.

This clonotype was seen only a few times. The chain links TRBV5-1 to TRBJ2-7, with D possibly being TRBD1 (6 bases). V dropped 0 bases and J dropped 2 bases, with 12 bases sitting between them. Germline assignment: CDR1 SGHRS and CDR2 YFSETQ. This CDR3 has 15 amino acids. Here the CDR3 reads CASSLATGNPYEQYF. The CDR3 bases are TGCGCCAGCAGCTTGGCTACAGGGAATCCCTACGAGCAGTACTTC.

The chain couples TRBV3-1 to TRBJ2-1, with D possibly being TRBD1 (5 bases). The CDR3 extends over 15 amino acids. CDR1 and CDR2 (germline): LGHDT, YNNKEL (reference sequence). Trimming removed 1 base at V and 9 bases at J, with 16 bases between. CDR3 bases: TGTGCCAGCAGCCAAGTTCTAGTGGTTGGGGCTGAGCAGTTCTTC. Residues: CASSQVLVVGAEQFF.

There are many counts of this clonotype. This rearrangement joins TRBV7-8 to TRBJ2-5; TRBD1 matches at 11 bases. Germline CDR1 is SGHVS and CDR2 is FQNEAQ. The CDR3 contains 19 residues. V dropped 4 bases and J dropped 3; count of bases not matched to a gene: 16. The CDR3 sequence is CASSYSWGQGEFEEETQYF. CDR3 sequence (DNA): TGTGCCAGCAGCTATTCCTGGGGACAGGGGGAGTTCGAGGAAGAGACCCAGTACTTC.

The chain employs TRBV30 and TRBJ2-7; 8 positions match TRBD1. This CDR3 is built from 15 residues. The germline V gene encodes CDR1 GTSNPN and CDR2 SVGIG (reference sequence). The trim removed 3 bases at V and 3 bases at J, leaving 10 bases unmatched. The CDR3 DNA follows: TGTGCCTGGAGCGACCTAGGACAGGGACGCTACGAGCAGTACTTC. Protein: CAWSDLGQGRYEQYF.

This clonotype was seen a handful of times. The gene calls are TRBV19 and TRBJ1-2; 7 bases agree with TRBD1. This CDR3 contains 15 residues. The J segment lost 2 bases and the V segment lost 3 bases, leaving 6 bases of the junction unmatched. Germline lookup yields CDR1 LNHDA and CDR2 SQIVND (reference sequence). CDR3 bases: TGTGCCAGTAGTATGATGGCGACAGGGAACTATGGCTACACCTTC. As protein: CASSMMATGNYGYTF.

The rearrangement uses TRBV4-1 and TRBJ2-1, with D hard to call. V lost 0 bases and J lost 1, with 10 bases in between. Germline V gives CDR1 MGHRA, CDR2 YSYEKL. This CDR3 region has 16 residues. CDR3 DNA sequence: TGCGCCAGCAGCCAAGACTTGGCGGCATCCTACAATGAGCAGTTCTTC. The encoded protein is CASSQDLAASYNEQFF.

J is TRBJ2-1 and V is TRBV6-1; 7 bases agree with TRBD1. Germline V gives CDR1 MNHNS, CDR2 SASEGT. With V trimmed by 3 bases and J by 3 bases, 5 bases remained unmatched. This CDR3 spans 15 amino acids. The CDR3 DNA reads TGTGCCAGCAGTGAGGGGACAGATTTCTACAATGAGCAGTTCTTC. Translation: CASSEGTDFYNEQFF.

In its sample, this clonotype was seen a few times. This chain uses TRBV5-1 with TRBJ1-1, with D unclear. The length of the CDR3 is 13 residues. The V gene's germline CDR1 is SGHRS and CDR2 YFSETQ. V was shortened by 2 bases and J by 6 bases, with 11 bases between the two germline ends. For the CDR3, the DNA is TGCGCCAGCAGCTTCAAGGGAGAGTCTGAAGCTTTCTTT. It specifies CASSFKGESEAFF.

This clonotype was seen at least ten times. J is TRBJ2-1 and V is TRBV7-3; 9 bases align to TRBD2. The germline V gene encodes CDR1 SGHTA and CDR2 FQGTGA. With 5 bases clipped from V and 10 bases from J, the junction kept 15 bases outside the gene matches. This CDR3 spans 16 amino acids. In DNA, the CDR3 is TGTGCCAGCAGCCTCGGGGCTAGCGGGATAGTCGGGGAGCAGTTCTTC. Translating gives CASSLGASGIVGEQFF.

This clonotype was counted at least ten times. This sequence joins TRBV10-3 and TRBJ1-2; TRBD1 is a possible D gene (6 bases). CDR3 length: 14 amino acids. Germline loops: CDR1 ENHRY, CDR2 SYGVKD. Trimming pared 2 bases from V and 4 bases from J, leaving 11 bases between. Here the CDR3 reads CAISEPTGSYGYTF. The CDR3 region has the DNA TGTGCCATCAGTGAGCCTACAGGGTCCTATGGCTACACCTTC.

This clonotype has just a few counts. The chain employs TRBV19 and TRBJ1-3; D is perhaps TRBD1 (6 bases). CDR1 and CDR2 from the germline V gene are LNHDA and SQIVND (reference sequence). The CDR3 is 13 amino acids. Trimming took off 5 bases at V and 3 bases at J, with 8 bases between the two ends. The CDR3 DNA reads as TGTGCCAGTAGTCAGGGGATTGGAAACACCATATATTTT. Protein sequence: CASSQGIGNTIYF. The full variable domain, rest sourced from reference TRBV19 and TRBJ1-3, is DGGITQSPKYLFRKEGQNVTLSCEQNLNHDAMYWYRQDPGQGLRLIYYSQIVNDFQKGDIAEGYSVSREKKESFPLTVTSAQKNPTAFYLCASSQGIGNTIYFGEGSWLTVV.

For this clonotype: It may be a read error: a sequence one base away is much more abundant. V is TRBV19 and J is TRBJ2-7, with 7 bases that match TRBD1. The germline V gene encodes CDR1 LNHDA and CDR2 SQIVND (reference sequence). The CDR3 has 14 amino acids. This CDR3 reads CASSTLGQLYGQYF. CDR3 nucleotides: TGTGCCAGTAGTACCCTGGGACAGCTGTACGGGCAGTACTTC.

This clonotype has ten or more counts. The chain couples TRBV28 to TRBJ2-2; D may be TRBD1 (5 bases). This CDR3 spans 17 amino acids. The germline CDR1 and CDR2 sequences are MDHEN and SYDVKM. Trimming removed 6 bases from V and 2 bases from J, with 19 bases in between. The CDR3 protein is CASSFSSGQYNTGELFF. The CDR3 DNA reads TGTGCCAGCAGCTTCTCCTCAGGGCAGTATAACACCGGGGAGCTGTTTTTT.

The table lists this clonotype with many counts. The J gene is TRBJ1-1, the V gene TRBV27; 8 bases align to TRBD1. The CDR3 loop spans 15 amino acids. Unmatched junction bases numbered 7, after V lost 4 bases and J lost 3 bases. The germline CDR1 and CDR2 sequences are MNHEY and SMNVEV (reference sequence). The CDR3, as DNA: TGTGCCAGCAGTTCCTCAGGGGGCGCAGACACTGAAGCTTTCTTT. It encodes CASSSSGGADTEAFF.

This clonotype was seen only a few times. The V and J genes are TRBV5-1 and TRBJ2-1; TRBD2 aligns across 7 bases. The J segment lost 7 bases and the V segment lost 0 bases, leaving 7 bases of the junction unmatched. There are 15 residues in the CDR3. Germline CDR1 is SGHRS and CDR2 is YFSETQ. The CDR3 reads CASSLAGGSWNEQFF. The CDR3 DNA is TGCGCCAGCAGCTTGGCTGGCGGGAGTTGGAATGAGCAGTTCTTC. The entire variable domain, with the rest obtained from reference TRBV5-1 and TRBJ2-1, is as follows: KAGVTQTPRYLIKTRGQQVTLSCSPISGHRSVSWYQQTPGQGLQFLFEYFSETQRNKGNFPGRFSGRQFSNSRSEMNVSTLELGDSALYLCASSLAGGSWNEQFFGPGTRLTVL.

This clonotype was counted between two and nine times. The CDR3, as DNA: TGTGCCAGCAGCAACAACAGGGTCATAGCCAAAAACATTCAGTACTTC. Its translation is CASSNNRVIAKNIQYF. This chain links TRBV6-1 with TRBJ2-4; TRBD1 might be the D (6 bases). With 6 bases removed from V and 0 bases from J, the gap between germline ends came to 15 bases. CDR3 length: 16 residues. The V gene's germline CDR1 is MNHNS and CDR2 SASEGT.

This clonotype was detected many times. The chain has TRBV29-1 and TRBJ1-1; D is undetermined. Germline V gene sequence: CDR1 SQVTM, CDR2 ANQGSEA. V lost 4 bases and J lost 3, with 12 bases in between. The CDR3 covers 13 residues. In DNA, the CDR3 is TGCAGCGTTGTGGCGTGGCGGGACACTGAAGCTTTCTTT. This gives the protein CSVVAWRDTEAFF. Variable domain in full (rest from reference TRBV29-1 and TRBJ1-1): SAVISQKPSRDICQRGTSLTIQCQVDSQVTMMFWYRQQPGQSLTLIATANQGSEATYESGFVIDKFPISRPNLTFSTLTVSNMSPEDSSIYLCSVVAWRDTEAFFGQGTRLTVV.

The rearrangement joins TRBV4-2 to TRBJ2-3; no clear D. The CDR3 runs to 11 residues. The germline CDR1 and CDR2 sequences are LGHNA and YNFKEQ. Trimming cost V 0 bases and J 12 bases, with 7 bases left between them. CDR3 sequence: CASSQEKRQYF. The CDR3 coding sequence is TGTGCCAGCAGCCAAGAAAAGAGACAGTATTTT.

V and J are TRBV19 and TRBJ2-3; D is possibly TRBD1 (6 bases). Germline-derived CDR1 and CDR2 are LNHDA and SQIVND (reference sequence). V gave up 8 bases and J gave up 0 bases, with 15 bases separating them. This CDR3 spans 15 amino acids. The CDR3: CASCPGHSSTDTQYF. The CDR3 DNA reads as TGTGCCAGTTGCCCGGGACACTCGAGCACAGATACGCAGTATTTT.

This clonotype was counted many times. The rearrangement uses TRBV15 and TRBJ2-3; D remains ambiguous. Germline loops: CDR1 LNHNV, CDR2 YYDKDF (reference sequence). Trimming took 0 bases from V and 2 from J, leaving 3 bases between them. This CDR3 region has 13 residues. CDR3 protein: CATSREYTDTQYF. CDR3 coding DNA: TGTGCCACCAGCAGAGAGTACACAGATACGCAGTATTTT.

This clonotype was recorded at least ten times. The V call is TRBV12-3 or TRBV12-4, the J call TRBJ2-1; 12 nucleotides line up with TRBD2. V dropped 5 bases and J dropped 6; count of bases not matched to a gene: 5. This CDR3 comprises 15 residues. The CDR3 protein is CASSPVLAGGNEQFF. The CDR3 DNA reads TGTGCCAGCAGTCCCGTACTAGCGGGAGGCAATGAGCAGTTCTTC.